Listed below are T cell receptor beta chains from one sample, sequenced in a study of blood T cell repertoires in COVID-19. The table came from immunoSEQ multiplex PCR; TCRdb's copy has only in-frame clones and leaves some out. This sample has 95,000 to 100,000 clones; approximately 80% occur once, and the top ten carry about 24%. Sequenced material: peripheral blood. These receptors came from a human donor in a cohort sampled during active COVID-19. Both conserved end residues are part of each CDR3. A D gene is named only where the DNA matches it firmly. Clone size is not always given. Where it is, it says once, few, many or a class for expanded clones.

j_call v_call d_call clone_size cdr3_nt cdr3_aa
TRBJ2-7 TRBV10-3 . . TGTGCCATCAGTAGGGAGTTCTTTGGGCAGTACTTC CAISREFFGQYF
TRBJ1-1 TRBV2 . . TGTGCCAGCAGCGTTCTGCTGGGCAGGGTGGAAGACACTGAAGCTTTCTTT CASSVLLGRVEDTEAFF
TRBJ2-1 TRBV18 . . TGTGCCAGCTCGCAGGGGAATGAGCAGTTCTTC CASSQGNEQFF
TRBJ2-3 TRBV28 TRBD2 . TGTGCCAGCAGTTTAGAGGGCGGGAGGTACACAGATACGCAGTATTTT CASSLEGGRYTDTQYF
TRBJ2-7 TRBV6-5 . . TGTGCCAGCAGGGCCACGCCCTACGAGCAGTACTTC CASRATPYEQYF
TRBJ2-3 TRBV3-1/TRBV3-2 . . TGTGCCAGCAGCCCTAGTAATCCAGATACGCAGTATTTT CASSPSNPDTQYF
TRBJ1-4 TRBV6-6 . . TGTGCCGCGCGAACGGGGGGGGCGTCTAATGAAAAACTGTTTTTT CAARTGGASNEKLFF
TRBJ2-7 TRBV18 . once TGTGCCAGCTCACCATCCGTCGGGGAACTCTACGAGCAGTACTTC CASSPSVGELYEQYF
TRBJ1-2 TRBV7-2 TRBD1 . TGTGCCAGCAGCTTGACTAACCCCAGGACAGGGGATGGCTACACCTTC CASSLTNPRTGDGYTF
TRBJ2-1 TRBV2 TRBD1 . TGTGCCAGCAGGACAGGGGTTAACCATGAGCAGTTCTTC CASRTGVNHEQFF
TRBJ1-2 TRBV27 . . TGTGCCAGCAGTTTGGACCCCCGGGGTGGCTACACCTTC CASSLDPRGGYTF
TRBJ1-2 TRBV6-5 . . TGTGCCAGCAGGGGCCTAGGACAGAGCTATGGCTACACCTTC CASRGLGQSYGYTF
TRBJ2-1 TRBV4-3 TRBD2 . TGCGCCAGCAGCCAGGCCAGGACTAGCGGGGGTTATCTCTACAATGAGCAGTTCTTC CASSQARTSGGYLYNEQFF
TRBJ2-2 TRBV10-3 TRBD1 once TGTGCCATCAGCCCGGGACAGACCGGGGAGCTGTTTTTT CAISPGQTGELFF
TRBJ2-7 TRBV18 TRBD1 . TGTGCCAGCTCACCTTCCGGGACAGGGAGAAACGAGCAGTACTTC CASSPSGTGRNEQYF
TRBJ2-7 TRBV10-1 . . TGCGCCAGGCGGGGCCTTTCTTCTCTCTCCTACGAGCAGTACTTC CARRGLSSLSYEQYF
TRBJ2-5 TRBV12-3/TRBV12-4 . . TGTGCCAACCTACAGGGAGTGCAAGAGACCCAGTACTTC CANLQGVQETQYF
TRBJ2-3 TRBV29-1 . . TGCAGCGCTGACTCATTAGCGTTCACAGATACGCAGTATTTT CSADSLAFTDTQYF
TRBJ2-3 TRBV7-9 TRBD2 . TGTGCCAACGGAAAAGGGACTAGCGTTTCAGATACGCAGTATTTT CANGKGTSVSDTQYF
TRBJ1-1 TRBV20-1 . . TGCAGTGCTCCCTTTATCACTGAAGCTTTCTTT CSAPFITEAFF
TRBJ1-2 TRBV6-5 TRBD1 . TGTGCCAGCAGTTCTGACAGGGGTGACTATGGCTACACCTTC CASSSDRGDYGYTF
TRBJ2-1 TRBV4-1 TRBD2 . TGCGCCAGCAGCCGATCCCTAGCGGCTAACTCCTACAATGAGCAGTTCTTC CASSRSLAANSYNEQFF
TRBJ1-2 TRBV28 . . TGTGCCAGCAGTTTAGCGGTGAGGAACTATGGCTACACCTTC CASSLAVRNYGYTF
TRBJ1-1 TRBV2 . . TGTGCCAGCAGTGAAGTTACAGGTGGTCTGAACACTGAAGCTTTCTTT CASSEVTGGLNTEAFF
TRBJ2-7 TRBV18 TRBD1 few TGTGCCAGCTCACCACCGGCTCAGGGGGTGGGGGAGCAGTACTTC CASSPPAQGVGEQYF
TRBJ2-2 TRBV2 TRBD2 . TGTGCCAGCAGGGGACTAGCGGGTGACACCGGGGAGCTGTTTTTT CASRGLAGDTGELFF
TRBJ2-6 TRBV6-2/TRBV6-3 TRBD1 . TGTGCCAGCAGTTACTCGGCAGGCCAGGGGGCGGGTGGGGCCAACGTCCTGACTTTC CASSYSAGQGAGGANVLTF
TRBJ2-3 TRBV7-6 . . TGTGCCAGCAGCACCAATCGGGGGAGCACAGATACGCAGTATTTT CASSTNRGSTDTQYF
TRBJ1-2 TRBV6-5 . . TGTGCCAGCTATATGACAGGTTTTGGCTACACCTTC CASYMTGFGYTF
TRBJ2-7 TRBV5-1 TRBD1 . TGCGCCAGCAGCCATCCCGGGACAGGGGGCTACGAGCAGTACTTC CASSHPGTGGYEQYF
TRBJ1-2 TRBV9 TRBD1 . TGTGCCAGCAGCGTCACGCCGGGACAGGGGGCTCATGGCTACACCTTC CASSVTPGQGAHGYTF
TRBJ1-1 TRBV20-1 . . TGCAGTGCTAGCATCCCCACTGAAGCTTTCTTT CSASIPTEAFF
TRBJ2-2 TRBV27 TRBD2 . TGTGCCAGCGCCCAGCGGGAGTACACCGGGGAGCTGTTTTTT CASAQREYTGELFF
TRBJ2-7 TRBV27 . . TGTGCCAGCCGAAGACAGCCTCAGGACGTCGTTGGAGATAACGGGCAGTACTTC CASRRQPQDVVGDNGQYF
TRBJ1-4 TRBV4-3 TRBD1 . TGCGCCAGCAGCCAAGGTCCGACAGGGCCTAATGAAAAACTGTTTTTT CASSQGPTGPNEKLFF
TRBJ2-5 TRBV29-1 TRBD1 . TGCAGCTTGGGGACAGCTCAAGAGACCCAGTACTTC CSLGTAQETQYF
TRBJ1-1 TRBV29-1 . . TGCAGCGTTGGAGGGAGGAACACTGAAGCTTTCTTT CSVGGRNTEAFF
TRBJ2-1 TRBV5-6 TRBD1 . TGTGCCAGCAGCTCGCCATACAGGGGTTACAATGAGCAGTTCTTC CASSSPYRGYNEQFF
TRBJ2-7 TRBV2 . . TGTGCCAGCAGTCAACAGGGCGGCTCCTACGAGCAGTACTTC CASSQQGGSYEQYF
TRBJ2-1 TRBV20-1 . . TGCAGTGCTCCCCGGGAGAGTGAGCAGTTCTTC CSAPRESEQFF
TRBJ1-2 TRBV19 . . TGTGCCAGTAGTATAGGAGCAATAAATGGCTACACCTTC CASSIGAINGYTF
TRBJ1-6 TRBV4-1 . . TGCGCCAGCAGCCAAGATGTCGGGGGGACACCCCTCCACTTT CASSQDVGGTPLHF
TRBJ1-2 TRBV12-3/TRBV12-4 TRBD1 . TGTGCCAGCAGCCTGGGACAGGGCCCTGGCTACACCTTC CASSLGQGPGYTF
TRBJ2-7 TRBV20-1 . . TGCAGTGCTAGTCCCAGGGGCCACGAGCAGTACTTC CSASPRGHEQYF
TRBJ2-2 TRBV28 TRBD2 . TGTGCCAGCAGTTCGGTAGCGGGACGGGGCACCGGGGAGCTGTTTTTT CASSSVAGRGTGELFF
TRBJ2-5 TRBV9 . once TGTGCCAGCAGCGACGGAGAGGCCTCAGGGGAGACCCAGTACTTC CASSDGEASGETQYF
TRBJ1-5 TRBV12-3/TRBV12-4 TRBD1 . TGTGCCAGCAGCACAGGGGGCAGTCAGCCCCAGCATTTT CASSTGGSQPQHF
TRBJ1-6 TRBV2 . . TGTGCCAGCTCTACGGGCTCCTATAATTCACCCCTCCACTTT CASSTGSYNSPLHF
TRBJ1-1 TRBV19 TRBD1 . TGTGCCAGTAGTAGGGGACAGGGGGCTATGAACACTGAAGCTTTCTTT CASSRGQGAMNTEAFF
TRBJ1-1 TRBV20-1 . . TGCAGTGCTAGTCGGCAGGCTGAAGCTTTCTTT CSASRQAEAFF
TRBJ2-2 TRBV29-1 . . TGCAGCGTTCCAAAGGGGGGACAGACAAACACCGGGGAGCTGTTTTTT CSVPKGGQTNTGELFF
TRBJ1-1 TRBV12-3/TRBV12-4 . . TGTGCCAGCAGACACCAGATCGAAGCTTTCTTT CASRHQIEAFF
TRBJ2-7 TRBV27 . . TGTGCCAGCAGGACTAGTTTGCTAGAGCAGTACTTC CASRTSLLEQYF
TRBJ1-5 TRBV6-5 TRBD1 . TGTGCCAGCAGTCCGGACAGGGGAAATCAGCCCCAGCATTTT CASSPDRGNQPQHF
TRBJ1-1 TRBV5-1 . . TGCGCCAGCAGTTCCACAGCGGCGGGAGCTTTCTTT CASSSTAAGAFF